These 32 T cell receptor beta chains were sequenced from one sample in a study of response to subunit inactivated influenza vaccine. TCRdb independently ran MiXCR on the RT-PCR reads; one entry per CDR3 protein. The table lists under 950,000 distinct CDR3 sequences, approximately 22% of them singletons. The source was PBMCs from blood, collected 4 to 6 days after vaccination. These receptors were taken from a man aged 45-60 years who received an inactivated influenza vaccine.

This clonotype was recorded a few times. The chain joins TRBV5-8 to TRBJ2-2; 8 nucleotides match TRBD2. The CDR3 spans 14 residues. V shed 0 bases, J shed 9 bases, and the junction held 4 bases outside the gene matches. CDR1 and CDR2 from the germline V gene are SGHTS and YDEGEE. The CDR3 sequence: CASSLGTSRRELFF. CDR3 coding DNA: TGTGCCAGCAGCTTGGGGACTAGCAGAAGGGAGCTGTTTTTT.

The chain has TRBV5-1 and TRBJ2-7, with D maybe TRBD2 (5 bases). The CDR3 spans 15 residues. Germline-derived CDR1 and CDR2 are SGHRS and YFSETQ. V gave up 1 base and J gave up 3 bases, with 14 bases separating them. In nucleotides, the CDR3 is TGCGCCAGCAGCTTGTTCCCGACACTAGTCTACGAGCAGTACTTC. As protein: CASSLFPTLVYEQYF.

This clonotype was seen a few times. The chain is built from TRBV20-1 and TRBJ1-2; TRBD1 matches 9 bases. Germline V gene data show CDR1 as DFQATT and CDR2 as SNEGSKA (reference sequence). The CDR3 covers 17 residues. The V and J ends lost 4 bases and 6 bases, in that order; junction bases with no gene match: 18. CDR3 amino acids: CSAKILSTGGRWDGYTF. CDR3 in DNA: TGCAGTGCTAAGATTCTCTCGACAGGGGGGAGATGGGATGGCTACACCTTC.

The chain joins TRBV5-6 to TRBJ2-5; D gene uncertain. Trimming cost V 2 bases and J 7 bases, with 6 bases left between them. Germline V gives CDR1 SGHDT, CDR2 YYEEEE. This CDR3 region has 11 residues. The CDR3 DNA reads TGTGCCAGCAGCTTTGGTGCGACCCAGTACTTC. It encodes CASSFGATQYF.

This clonotype was seen a few times. This sequence joins TRBV4-3 and TRBJ2-2; TRBD1 agrees at 9 bases. The ends lost 0 bases at V and 1 base at J; junction bases unmatched: 9. The CDR3 spans 19 residues. CDR1 is LGHNA and CDR2 is YSLEER in the germline V gene. The CDR3 nucleotides read TGCGCCAGCAGCCAAGATTTATCTGGGACAGGGATGAACACCGGGGAGCTGTTTTTT. Translating it yields CASSQDLSGTGMNTGELFF.

This clonotype has a handful of counts. This chain connects TRBV27 to TRBJ2-3; no clear D gene. Germline V gene data show CDR1 as MNHEY and CDR2 as SMNVEV (reference sequence). This CDR3 has 14 residues. Deletions cut 0 bases from V and 6 bases from J, with 10 bases between. The CDR3 protein is CASSLSRFADTQYF. In nucleotides, the CDR3 is TGTGCCAGCAGTTTATCACGATTTGCGGATACGCAGTATTTT.

This clonotype showed up just a few times. This rearrangement joins TRBV6-5 to TRBJ2-2; 8 bases agree with TRBD2. This CDR3 is 16 amino acids long. The ends lost 0 bases at V and 0 bases at J; junction bases unmatched: 0. Per the germline V gene, CDR1 is MNHEY and CDR2 is SVGAGI. Here the CDR3 reads CASSYSTSANTGELFF. The CDR3 region has the DNA TGTGCCAGCAGTTACTCGACTAGCGCGAACACCGGGGAGCTGTTTTTT.

The J gene is TRBJ1-1, the V gene TRBV7-8; D perhaps matches TRBD1 (6 bases). The length of the CDR3 is 16 residues. Per the germline V gene, CDR1 is SGHVS and CDR2 is FQNEAQ. V shed 1 base and J shed 2 bases, with 14 bases lying between them. CDR3 loop: CASSLGLPQGNTEAFF. The DNA of the CDR3 is TGTGCCAGCAGCTTAGGACTGCCACAGGGTAACACTGAAGCTTTCTTT.

This clonotype was seen a handful of times. This chain links TRBV20-1 with TRBJ1-1; D is perhaps TRBD1 (5 bases). V dropped 3 bases and J dropped 5 bases, with 13 bases sitting between them. This CDR3 is built from 13 residues. The germline CDR1 and CDR2 sequences are DFQATT and SNEGSKA (reference sequence). CDR3 region: CSARIGARTEAFF. CDR3 DNA: TGCAGTGCTAGGATCGGGGCCCGGACTGAAGCTTTCTTT.

The V gene is TRBV20-1, the J gene TRBJ2-1; TRBD2 aligns across 8 bases. CDR1 is DFQATT and CDR2 is SNEGSKA in the germline V gene (reference sequence). The length of the CDR3 is 16 residues. V lost 6 bases, J lost 0 bases, and 10 bases stayed unmatched. CDR3 sequence: CSARQQSGSSYNEQFF. CDR3 coding DNA: TGCAGTGCCCGTCAGCAAAGCGGGAGCTCCTACAATGAGCAGTTCTTC.

The chain joins TRBV25-1 to TRBJ2-7, with D uncertain. There are 13 residues in the CDR3. Trimming removed 0 bases at V and 4 bases at J, with 7 bases between. Germline CDR1 MGHDK, CDR2 SYGVNS. CDR3 amino acids: CASSEYGAYEQYF. CDR3 bases: TGTGCCAGCAGTGAATACGGAGCTTACGAGCAGTACTTC.

This sequence joins TRBV15 and TRBJ2-3; TRBD2 agrees at 14 bases. J lost 2 bases, V lost 1 base, and 5 bases had no gene match. Germline V gene data show CDR1 as LNHNV and CDR2 as YYDKDF (reference sequence). The CDR3 has 18 amino acids. CDR3 DNA sequence: TGTGCCACCAGCAGAGTCGGGACTAGCGGGAGTTTCACAGATACGCAGTATTTT. Amino acids: CATSRVGTSGSFTDTQYF.

The CDR3 region is CASSLGLSSGNTIYF. The CDR3, as DNA: TGTGCCAGCAGTTTAGGACTGAGCTCTGGAAACACCATATATTTT. This chain links TRBV12-3 or TRBV12-4 with TRBJ1-3; no definite D call. V lost 1 base and J lost 0, with 7 bases in between. The CDR3 covers 15 residues.

This chain joins TRBV6-1 and TRBJ2-7; unclear D gene. The CDR3 sequence is 16 residues long. Trimming took 0 bases from V and 2 from J, leaving 14 bases between them. CDR1 MNHNS and CDR2 SASEGT come from the germline V gene. The CDR3 region has the DNA TGTGCCAGCAGTGAAGCCCGCTTAGCCACGGCCTACGAGCAGTACTTC. This sequence encodes CASSEARLATAYEQYF.

This clonotype was recorded many times. The CDR3 sequence: CASSLQGATGELFF. The CDR3 nucleotides are TGTGCCAGCAGCTTACAGGGCGCCACCGGGGAGCTGTTTTTT. The rearrangement links TRBV11-2 to TRBJ2-2; D possibly corresponds to TRBD1 (5 bases). Germline V CDR1 and CDR2: SGHAT, FQNNGV. The V gene lost 2 bases and the J gene lost 4 bases, with 8 bases spanning the gap. This CDR3 comprises 14 residues.

This clonotype was seen more than once but under ten times. The chain carries TRBV24-1 and TRBJ2-3; 7 positions agree with TRBD2. V was clipped by 6 bases and J by 5 bases; unmatched bases: 10. The length of the CDR3 is 15 residues. Germline V CDR1 and CDR2: KGHDR, SFDVKD. CDR3 sequence: CATSIAGATGDTQYF. The CDR3 nucleotides are TGTGCCACCAGTATTGCGGGAGCCACTGGAGATACGCAGTATTTT.

This chain connects TRBV20-1 to TRBJ2-1; D possibly matches TRBD1 or TRBD2 (5 bases each). This CDR3 is built from 17 residues. Germline CDR1 and CDR2: DFQATT and SNEGSKA (reference sequence). With 7 bases removed from V and 6 bases from J, the gap between germline ends came to 28 bases. CDR3 loop: CSVRGVGDLAGLNEQFF. The CDR3 nucleotides are TGCAGTGTTAGGGGCGTGGGAGATTTAGCAGGCCTCAATGAGCAGTTCTTC.

This clonotype has a handful of counts. The chain has TRBV20-1 and TRBJ2-2; the match to TRBD2 covers 16 bases. Germline CDR1 and CDR2: DFQATT and SNEGSKA (reference sequence). Trimming cost V 1 base and J 3 bases; bases outside gene matches: 8. This CDR3 comprises 19 residues. The CDR3 protein is CSARAGTSGRARHTGELFF. CDR3 nucleotides: TGCAGTGCTAGAGCTGGGACTAGCGGGAGGGCCAGACACACCGGGGAGCTGTTTTTT.

This clonotype was seen a handful of times. The CDR3 region has the DNA TGTGCCAGCAGTTTGGTGGGACAGGTAGACGGACTGTTTTTT. Its translation: CASSLVGQVDGLFF. V is TRBV12-3 or TRBV12-4 and J is TRBJ1-4, with TRBD1 matching 8 bases. V lost 3 bases to trimming and J lost 13 bases; unmatched junction nucleotides: 10. This CDR3 has 14 amino acids.

The chain is built from TRBV24-1 and TRBJ2-5; 7 nucleotides align to TRBD1. Germline V gene data show CDR1 as KGHDR and CDR2 as SFDVKD. V gave up 3 bases and J gave up 6 bases; unmatched junction bases: 6. The CDR3 has 14 residues. The CDR3 here is CATSDPGQVQTQYF. CDR3 in DNA: TGTGCCACCAGTGATCCCGGACAGGTTCAGACCCAGTACTTC.

The chain has TRBV27 and TRBJ1-1, with a possible D match to TRBD1 (6 bases). The CDR3 consists of 15 residues. Germline V lookup: CDR1 MNHEY, CDR2 SMNVEV (reference sequence). The V gene lost 2 bases and the J gene lost 6 bases, with 16 bases spanning the gap. In DNA form, the CDR3 reads TGTGCCAGCAGTTTAGGGGCGGGGGGCCTTTCTGAAGCTTTCTTT. Amino acids: CASSLGAGGLSEAFF.

This chain uses TRBV24-1 with TRBJ1-2; no clear D gene. Germline values: CDR1 KGHDR, CDR2 SFDVKD. With 4 bases removed from V and 3 bases from J, the gap between germline ends came to 14 bases. CDR3 length: 15 residues. The CDR3 loop reads CATSDSGTRDYGYTF. The CDR3 region has the DNA TGTGCCACCAGTGACTCGGGAACACGGGACTATGGCTACACCTTC.

This clonotype was counted only a few times. The CDR3 spells CASSGGGSGELFF. The CDR3 coding sequence is TGTGCCAGCAGCGGTGGGGGTTCCGGGGAGCTGTTTTTT. This chain links TRBV9 with TRBJ2-2; TRBD1 or TRBD2 may be the D gene (5 bases each). This CDR3 spans 13 amino acids. In germline, CDR1 is SGDLS, CDR2 YYNGEE. Trimming took off 3 bases at V and 6 bases at J, with 9 bases between the two ends.

This clonotype was seen ten or more times. The chain carries TRBV5-1 and TRBJ2-3; D unresolved. In germline, CDR1 is SGHRS, CDR2 YFSETQ. Trimming removed 6 bases from V and 1 base from J, with 9 bases in between. The CDR3 contains 13 residues. The CDR3 region has the DNA TGCGCCAGCAAGGACGGAGGCACAGATACGCAGTATTTT. It specifies CASKDGGTDTQYF.

Only a few counts were recorded for this clonotype. The genes are TRBV10-3 and TRBJ2-6; 11 bases line up with TRBD1. This CDR3 has 18 residues. CDR1 is ENHRY, CDR2 SYGVKD, per germline. V shed 6 bases and J 1 base; nucleotides not matched to a gene: 8. The CDR3 reads CAISLIGQGASGANVLTF. The CDR3 DNA is TGTGCCATCAGCCTAATCGGACAGGGGGCGTCTGGGGCCAACGTCCTGACTTTC.

This clonotype was seen only a few times. V is TRBV10-3 and J is TRBJ1-3; 7 nucleotides align to TRBD1. After removal of 10 bases from V and 3 bases from J, the junction contained 6 bases not matched to a gene. Germline CDR1 and CDR2: ENHRY and SYGVKD. CDR3 length: 13 amino acids. Here the CDR3 reads CATKDRIGNTIYF. CDR3 coding DNA: TGTGCCACCAAGGACAGGATTGGAAACACCATATATTTT.

V usage is TRBV7-3 and J usage is TRBJ2-1, with D perhaps TRBD2 (5 bases). The CDR3 is made up of 15 amino acids. The germline gives CDR1 SGHTA, CDR2 FQGTGA. Trimming removed 0 bases from V and 6 bases from J, with 12 bases in between. CDR3 residues: CASSLTSARGNEQFF. In nucleotides, the CDR3 is TGTGCCAGCAGCTTAACATCGGCCCGGGGCAATGAGCAGTTCTTC.

This chain uses TRBV6-1 with TRBJ2-1; 8 nucleotides match TRBD2. Germline V CDR1 and CDR2: MNHNS, SASEGT. Trimming at V came to 6 bases and at J to 0 bases, leaving 13 bases not matched to a gene. The CDR3 runs 18 residues. The CDR3 sequence: CASRGLEGGMSSYNEQFF. For the CDR3, the DNA is TGTGCCAGCAGGGGACTAGAGGGAGGGATGAGCTCCTACAATGAGCAGTTCTTC.

This clonotype was observed a few times. The rearrangement joins TRBV4-3 to TRBJ2-1; possibly TRBD1 for D (5 bases). The germline V gene has CDR1 LGHNA and CDR2 YSLEER. This CDR3 is 16 amino acids long. V was pared by 4 bases and J by 1 base, with 14 bases between. The CDR3 protein is CASSPRRTNSYNEQFF. Written as DNA, the CDR3 is TGCGCCAGCAGCCCTCGTAGGACAAATTCCTACAATGAGCAGTTCTTC.

The genes are TRBV6-5 and TRBJ2-2; a possible D gene is TRBD2 (6 bases). Per the germline V gene, CDR1 is MNHEY and CDR2 is SVGAGI. V lost 2 bases and J lost 3, with 13 bases in between. The length of the CDR3 is 16 residues. The CDR3 nucleotides are TGTGCCAGCAGTTACAACGTGGGGGGAGACACCGGGGAGCTGTTTTTT. This encodes CASSYNVGGDTGELFF.

The chain joins TRBV6-2 or TRBV6-3 to TRBJ1-1; D remains ambiguous. Deletions cut 7 bases from V and 1 base from J, with 13 bases between. The CDR3 is 14 residues long. Germline V gene data show CDR1 as MNHEY and CDR2 as SVGEGT. CDR3 in DNA: TGTGCCAGCAATATCCCAACACCGAACACTGAAGCTTTCTTT. Protein sequence: CASNIPTPNTEAFF.

This chain links TRBV20-1 with TRBJ1-2; D remains unclear. CDR1 and CDR2 from the germline V gene are DFQATT and SNEGSKA (reference sequence). This CDR3 comprises 14 residues. Trimming stripped 6 bases from V and 5 bases from J, with 19 bases between. The CDR3 sequence: CSASRVREGYGYTF. As DNA, the CDR3 is TGCAGTGCCAGCCGGGTGCGGGAGGGTTATGGCTACACCTTC.